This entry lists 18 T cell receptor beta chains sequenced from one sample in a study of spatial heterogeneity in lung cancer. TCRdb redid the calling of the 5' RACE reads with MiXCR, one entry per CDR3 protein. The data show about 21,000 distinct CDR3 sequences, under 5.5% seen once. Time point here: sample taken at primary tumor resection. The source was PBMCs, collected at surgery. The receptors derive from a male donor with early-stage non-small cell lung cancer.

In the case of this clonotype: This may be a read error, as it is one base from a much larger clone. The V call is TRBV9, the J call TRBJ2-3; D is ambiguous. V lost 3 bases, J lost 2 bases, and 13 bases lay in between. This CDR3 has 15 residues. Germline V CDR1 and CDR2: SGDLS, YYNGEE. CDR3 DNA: TGTGCCAGCAGCGGAGACATAACCGACACAGATACGCAGTATTTT. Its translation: CASSGDITDTDTQYF. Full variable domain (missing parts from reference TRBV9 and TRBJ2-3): DSGVTQTPKHLITATGQRVTLRCSPRSGDLSVYWYQQSLDQGLQFLIQYYNGEERAKGNILERFSAQQFPDLHSELNLSSLELGDSALYFCASSGDITDTDTQYFGPGTRLTVL.

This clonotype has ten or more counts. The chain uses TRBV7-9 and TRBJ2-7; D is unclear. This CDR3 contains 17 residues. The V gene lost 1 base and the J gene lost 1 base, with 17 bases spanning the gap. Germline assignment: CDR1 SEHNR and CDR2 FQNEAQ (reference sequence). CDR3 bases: TGTGCCAGCAGCTTAGGGGCGGCAGGAGTTGGGTCCTACGAGCAGTACTTC. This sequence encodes CASSLGAAGVGSYEQYF.

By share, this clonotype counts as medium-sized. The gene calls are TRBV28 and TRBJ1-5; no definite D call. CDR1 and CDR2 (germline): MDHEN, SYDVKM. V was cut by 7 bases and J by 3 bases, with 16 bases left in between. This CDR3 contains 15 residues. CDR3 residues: CASTSGPLNNQPQHF. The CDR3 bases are TGTGCCAGCACCAGTGGTCCATTAAACAATCAGCCCCAGCATTTT.

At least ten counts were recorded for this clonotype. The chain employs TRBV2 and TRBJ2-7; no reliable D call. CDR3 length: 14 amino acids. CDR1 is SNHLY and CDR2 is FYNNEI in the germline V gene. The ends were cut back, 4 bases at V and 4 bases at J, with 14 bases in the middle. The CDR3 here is CASSGEQDLYEQYF. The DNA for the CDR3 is TGTGCCAGCAGTGGTGAGCAGGATCTATACGAGCAGTACTTC.

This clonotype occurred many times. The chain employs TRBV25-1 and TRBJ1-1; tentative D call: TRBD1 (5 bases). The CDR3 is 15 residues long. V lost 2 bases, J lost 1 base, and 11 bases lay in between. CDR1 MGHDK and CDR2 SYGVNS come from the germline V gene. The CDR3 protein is CASSERGVKNTEAFF. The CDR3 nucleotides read TGTGCCAGCAGTGAAAGGGGAGTAAAGAACACTGAAGCTTTCTTT.

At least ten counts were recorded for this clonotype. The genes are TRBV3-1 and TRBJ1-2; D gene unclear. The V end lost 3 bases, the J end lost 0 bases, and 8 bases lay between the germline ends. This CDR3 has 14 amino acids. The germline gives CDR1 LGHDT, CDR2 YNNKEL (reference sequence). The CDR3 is CASSHHGANYGYTF. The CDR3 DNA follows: TGTGCCAGCAGCCATCACGGCGCTAACTATGGCTACACCTTC. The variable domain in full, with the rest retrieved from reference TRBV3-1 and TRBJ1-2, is DTAVSQTPKYLVTQMGNDKSIKCEQNLGHDTMYWYKQDSKKFLKIMFSYNNKELIINETVPNRFSPKSPDKAHLNLHINSLELGDSAVYFCASSHHGANYGYTFGSGTRLTVV.

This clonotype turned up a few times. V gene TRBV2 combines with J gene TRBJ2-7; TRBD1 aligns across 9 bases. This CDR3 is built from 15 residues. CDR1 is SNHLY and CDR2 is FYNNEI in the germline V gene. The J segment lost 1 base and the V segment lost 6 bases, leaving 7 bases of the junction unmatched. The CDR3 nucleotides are TGTGCCAGCAGAGGAACGGGACAGGGTTCCTACGAGCAGTACTTC. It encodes CASRGTGQGSYEQYF.

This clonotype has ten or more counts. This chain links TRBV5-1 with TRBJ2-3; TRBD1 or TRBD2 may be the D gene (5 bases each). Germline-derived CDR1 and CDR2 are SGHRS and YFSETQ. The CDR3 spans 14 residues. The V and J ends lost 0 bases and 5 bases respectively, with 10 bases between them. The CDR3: CASSLGDVIDTQYF. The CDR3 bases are TGCGCCAGCAGCTTGGGGGACGTGATAGATACGCAGTATTTT.

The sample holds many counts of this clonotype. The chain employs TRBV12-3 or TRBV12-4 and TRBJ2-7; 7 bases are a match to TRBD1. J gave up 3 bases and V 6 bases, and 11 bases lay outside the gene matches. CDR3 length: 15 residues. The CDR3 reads CASRAVQTGNYEQYF. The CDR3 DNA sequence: TGTGCCAGCAGGGCCGTTCAGACAGGGAACTACGAGCAGTACTTC.

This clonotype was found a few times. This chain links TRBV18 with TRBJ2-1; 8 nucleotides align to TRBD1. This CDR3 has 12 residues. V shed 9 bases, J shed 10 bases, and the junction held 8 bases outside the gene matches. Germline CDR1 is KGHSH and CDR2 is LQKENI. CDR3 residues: CASLTGGEEQFF. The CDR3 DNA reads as TGTGCCAGTCTTACAGGGGGAGAAGAGCAGTTCTTC.

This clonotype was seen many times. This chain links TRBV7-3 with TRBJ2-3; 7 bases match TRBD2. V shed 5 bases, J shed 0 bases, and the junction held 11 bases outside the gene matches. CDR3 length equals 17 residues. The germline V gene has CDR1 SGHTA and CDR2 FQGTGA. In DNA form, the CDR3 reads TGTGCCAGCAGCCCTGGGGAGGGCATTACTAGCACAGATACGCAGTATTTT. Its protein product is CASSPGEGITSTDTQYF.

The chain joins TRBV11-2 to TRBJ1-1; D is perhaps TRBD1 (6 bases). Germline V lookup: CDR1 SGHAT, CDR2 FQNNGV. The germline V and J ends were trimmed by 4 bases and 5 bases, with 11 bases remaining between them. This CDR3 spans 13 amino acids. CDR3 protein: CASSWGRGTEAFF. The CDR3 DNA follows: TGTGCCAGCAGCTGGGGGCGAGGGACTGAAGCTTTCTTT. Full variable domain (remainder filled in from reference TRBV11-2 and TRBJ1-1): EAGVAQSPRYKIIEKRQSVAFWCNPISGHATLYWYQQILGQGPKLLIQFQNNGVVDDSQLPKDRFSAERLKGVDSTLKIQPAKLEDSAVYLCASSWGRGTEAFFGQGTRLTVV.

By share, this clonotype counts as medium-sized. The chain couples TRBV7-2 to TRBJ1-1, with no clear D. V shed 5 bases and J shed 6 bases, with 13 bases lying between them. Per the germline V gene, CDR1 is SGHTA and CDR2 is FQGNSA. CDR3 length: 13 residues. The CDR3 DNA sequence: TGTGCCAGCAGCCCTGGTCCGGGCTCTGAAGCTTTCTTT. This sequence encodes CASSPGPGSEAFF.

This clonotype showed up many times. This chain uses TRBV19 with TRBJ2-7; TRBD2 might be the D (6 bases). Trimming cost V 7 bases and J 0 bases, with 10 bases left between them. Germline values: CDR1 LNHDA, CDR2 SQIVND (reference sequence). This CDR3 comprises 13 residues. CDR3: CASKRGSSYEQYF. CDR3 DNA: TGTGCCAGTAAACGGGGGAGCTCCTACGAGCAGTACTTC.

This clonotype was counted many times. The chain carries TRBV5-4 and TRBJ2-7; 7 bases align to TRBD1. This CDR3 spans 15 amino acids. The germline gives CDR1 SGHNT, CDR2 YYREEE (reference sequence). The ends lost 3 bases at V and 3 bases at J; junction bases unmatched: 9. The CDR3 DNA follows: TGTGCCAGCAGCTCGACAGGGACCGCCCACTACGAGCAGTACTTC. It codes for CASSSTGTAHYEQYF.

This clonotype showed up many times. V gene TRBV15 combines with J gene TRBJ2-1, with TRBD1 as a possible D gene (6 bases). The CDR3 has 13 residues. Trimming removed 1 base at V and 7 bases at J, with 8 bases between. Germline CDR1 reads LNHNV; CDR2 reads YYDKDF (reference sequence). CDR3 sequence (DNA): TGTGCCACCAGCAGAGGCACAGGGAATGAGCAGTTCTTC. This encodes CATSRGTGNEQFF. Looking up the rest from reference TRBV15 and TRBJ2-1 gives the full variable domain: DAMVIQNPRYQVTQFGKPVTLSCSQTLNHNVMYWYQQKSSQAPKLLFHYYDKDFNNEADTPDNFQSRRPNTSFCFLDIRSPGLGDTAMYLCATSRGTGNEQFFGPGTRLTVL.

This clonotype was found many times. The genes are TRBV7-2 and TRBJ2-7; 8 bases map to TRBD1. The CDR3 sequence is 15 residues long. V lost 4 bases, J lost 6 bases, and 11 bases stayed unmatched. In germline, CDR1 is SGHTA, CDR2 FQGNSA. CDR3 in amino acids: CASSSRSTGGFEQYF. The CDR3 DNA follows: TGTGCCAGCAGCTCGCGAAGCACAGGGGGTTTCGAGCAGTACTTC.

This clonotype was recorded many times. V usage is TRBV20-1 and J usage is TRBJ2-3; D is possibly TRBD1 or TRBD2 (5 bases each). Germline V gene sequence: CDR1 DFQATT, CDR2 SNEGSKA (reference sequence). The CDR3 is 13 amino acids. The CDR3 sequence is CSKRDPHTDTQYF. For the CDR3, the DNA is TGCAGCAAAAGGGACCCCCACACAGATACGCAGTATTTT.